These 11 T cell receptor beta chains were sequenced from one sample in a study of shared clonotypes between healthy human individuals. TCRdb keeps only in-frame clones here, not all; method: immunoSEQ multiplex PCR. The sample has 1.5 million to 2.5 million clones, approximately 94% seen once. CD8 cells classed as naive were CD45RO-negative and positively selected for CCR7, excluding terminally differentiated effector memory CD45RA+ cells. Sequencing input: naive CD8+ T cells sorted from blood. The receptors were sampled from a man in his late teens or twenties in good health.

The chain carries TRBV27 and TRBJ2-7, with TRBD2 identical over 13 bases. Germline V gene lookup returns CDR1 MNHEY and CDR2 SMNVEV (reference sequence). The V segment lost 5 bases and the J segment 4 bases; nucleotides outside the gene matches: 5. The CDR3 is 15 residues long. Here the CDR3 DNA reads TGTGCCAGCAGTCCGGGACTAGCGGGGACGTACGAGCAGTACTTC. Translating it yields CASSPGLAGTYEQYF.

V usage is TRBV9 and J usage is TRBJ2-5; unclear D gene. The CDR3 has 15 amino acids. V dropped 0 bases and J dropped 2 bases, with 11 bases sitting between them. From germline, CDR1 is SGDLS and CDR2 YYNGEE. This chain's CDR3 is CASSVGYTVQETQYF. For the CDR3, the DNA is TGTGCCAGCAGCGTAGGATATACAGTGCAAGAGACCCAGTACTTC.

This chain joins TRBV6-1 and TRBJ1-1; D unclear. Germline CDR1 MNHNS, CDR2 SASEGT. The CDR3 length is 12 residues. V lost 11 bases, J lost 3 bases, and 13 bases lay in between. The CDR3 sequence is CAGSTEYTEAFF. The CDR3 nucleotides read TGTGCCGGCTCGACGGAGTACACTGAAGCTTTCTTT.

The rearrangement links TRBV7-6 to TRBJ2-7, with TRBD1 identical over 9 bases. Looked up from germline, CDR1 is SGHVS and CDR2 is FNYEAQ. V lost 5 bases and J lost 3; bases outside the gene matches: 8. This CDR3 region has 15 residues. CDR3 amino acids: CASSPAGTGFYEQYF. CDR3 DNA: TGTGCCAGCAGCCCCGCCGGGACAGGGTTCTACGAGCAGTACTTC. Combining the CDR3 with reference TRBV7-6 and TRBJ2-7 gives the whole variable domain GAGVSQSPRYKVTKRGQDVALRCDPISGHVSLYWYRQALGQGPEFLTYFNYEAQQDKSGLPNDRFSAERPEGSISTLTIQRTEQRDSAMYRCASSPAGTGFYEQYFGPGTRLTVT.

The chain couples TRBV28 to TRBJ1-5; weak D call: TRBD1 (6 bases). The CDR3 has 15 residues. Germline CDR1 MDHEN, CDR2 SYDVKM. Deletions cut 10 bases from V and 7 bases from J, with 23 bases between. The CDR3 DNA is TGTGCCACCTCTTACGATGGGGGCGCGAGCCAGCCCCAGCATTTT. Protein sequence: CATSYDGGASQPQHF.

CDR3 bases: TGTGCCAGCAGTAGTCATCCCTCCCGGGTCTACGAGCAGTACTTC. This codes for CASSSHPSRVYEQYF. The chain couples TRBV28 to TRBJ2-7; D not resolved. Looked up from germline, CDR1 is MDHEN and CDR2 is SYDVKM. Deletions cut 5 bases from V and 3 bases from J, with 17 bases between. This CDR3 region has 15 residues.

The J gene is TRBJ2-7, the V gene TRBV10-1; TRBD2 matches at 7 bases. The junction had 13 bases not matched to a gene; V was cut back by 0 bases and J by 5 bases. This CDR3 has 17 residues. Per germline, CDR1 WNHNN and CDR2 SYGVQD (reference sequence). The chain's CDR3 is CASSESLSPREYNEQYF. The CDR3 DNA reads TGCGCCAGCAGTGAGTCTCTATCCCCGCGGGAGTACAACGAGCAGTACTTC.

This clone was seen just once. The gene calls are TRBV5-1 and TRBJ2-5; perhaps TRBD1 as D (6 bases). CDR1 is SGHRS and CDR2 is YFSETQ in the germline V gene. V shed 1 base and J shed 1 base, with 17 bases lying between them. The CDR3 is made up of 17 amino acids. CDR3 sequence reads: CASSLPQGSQFQETQYF. The DNA for the CDR3 is TGCGCCAGCAGCTTGCCCCAGGGGTCCCAATTCCAAGAGACCCAGTACTTC. The variable domain in full, with the rest retrieved from reference TRBV5-1 and TRBJ2-5, is KAGVTQTPRYLIKTRGQQVTLSCSPISGHRSVSWYQQTPGQGLQFLFEYFSETQRNKGNFPGRFSGRQFSNSRSEMNVSTLELGDSALYLCASSLPQGSQFQETQYFGPGTRLLVL.

V usage is TRBV7-2 and J usage is TRBJ2-7; 8 bases agree with TRBD1. Losses at the gene ends were 2 bases for V and 3 bases for J; bases not matched to a gene: 6. This CDR3 has 15 residues. In germline, CDR1 is SGHTA, CDR2 FQGNSA. The CDR3 region has the DNA TGTGCCAGCAGCTTATCACCCGGGACAGGCTACGAGCAGTACTTC. Its translation: CASSLSPGTGYEQYF. The entire variable domain, with the rest obtained from reference TRBV7-2 and TRBJ2-7, is as follows: GAGVSQSPSNKVTEKGKDVELRCDPISGHTALYWYRQSLGQGLEFLIYFQGNSAPDKSGLPSDRFSAERTGGSVSTLTIQRTQQEDSAVYLCASSLSPGTGYEQYFGPGTRLTVT.

This rearrangement joins TRBV5-8 to TRBJ2-1; the match to TRBD1 covers 7 bases. Per the germline V gene, CDR1 is SGHTS and CDR2 is YDEGEE. The CDR3 has 14 amino acids. Unmatched junction bases numbered 4, after V lost 3 bases and J lost 4 bases. The CDR3 loop is CASSSGGPYNEQFF. The CDR3 nucleotides are TGTGCCAGCAGCTCAGGGGGACCTTACAATGAGCAGTTCTTC.

This rearrangement joins TRBV5-1 to TRBJ2-5, with a weak D call TRBD1 (5 bases). The length of the CDR3 is 13 residues. The V and J ends lost 5 bases and 2 bases respectively, with 10 bases between them. Germline CDR1 is SGHRS and CDR2 is YFSETQ. CDR3 amino acids: CASSVTVQETQYF. As DNA, the CDR3 is TGCGCCAGCAGTGTGACAGTGCAAGAGACCCAGTACTTC.